What follows are 18 T cell receptor beta chains derived from one specimen sequenced in a study of blood T cells in healthy people across ages. With a J-beta primer mix and a sample-barcoded 5' primer, a second PCR ran about 7 to 11 cycles. TCRdb redid the calling of the 5' RACE reads with MiXCR, one entry per CDR3 protein. The data show about 730,000 distinct CDR3 sequences, about 40% seen once. Sequenced material: blood. These receptors came from a woman aged 55-70 years in good health.

To note about this clonotype: One end of the junction fails to match germline, which may point to a read error. This chain links TRBV5-1 with TRBJ2-3; D gene unclear. This CDR3 is 16 amino acids long. Germline CDR1 and CDR2: SGHRS and YFSETQ. The CDR3 is CASNLGALSSTDTQYF. CDR3 coding DNA: TGCGCCAGCAACTTGGGTGCGTTATCTAGCACAGATACGCAGTATTTT.

V is TRBV6-2 or TRBV6-3 and J is TRBJ2-3; weak D call: TRBD2 (5 bases). Between the trimmed V and J ends, which lost 6 bases and 4 bases, there was a span of 17 bases. This CDR3 is 15 amino acids long. CDR1 is MNHEY and CDR2 is SVGEGT in the germline V gene. CDR3 loop: CASRPLGETSDTQYF. In DNA form, the CDR3 reads TGTGCCAGCAGGCCCCTCGGGGAGACATCAGATACGCAGTATTTT.

V and J are TRBV27 and TRBJ2-7; 8 bases map to TRBD2. CDR3 length equals 14 residues. Germline-derived CDR1 and CDR2 are MNHEY and SMNVEV (reference sequence). With 2 bases clipped from V and 5 bases from J, the junction kept 5 bases outside the gene matches. The CDR3 reads CASSLGGLGDEQYF. DNA of the CDR3: TGTGCCAGCAGTTTAGGGGGACTAGGGGACGAGCAGTACTTC.

As regards this clonotype: A much larger clone differs by one base, so this may be a read error. The chain joins TRBV4-3 to TRBJ2-3, with 11 nucleotides matching TRBD2. Germline CDR1 is LGHNA and CDR2 is YSLEER. This CDR3 spans 16 amino acids. The CDR3 here is CASSQVLAGGTDTHYF. The CDR3 coding sequence is TGCGCCAGCAGCCAAGTTCTAGCGGGAGGTACAGATACGCATTATTTT.

This clonotype was found a few times. The J gene is TRBJ2-7, the V gene TRBV24-1; D gene unclear. The CDR3 runs 14 residues. Trimming removed 1 base from V and 3 bases from J, with 9 bases in between. Germline V gene sequence: CDR1 KGHDR, CDR2 SFDVKD. CDR3 sequence reads: CATSDFDPGYEQYF. CDR3 DNA: TGTGCCACCAGTGATTTTGACCCTGGCTACGAGCAGTACTTC.

The gene calls are TRBV27 and TRBJ1-1; TRBD1 matches at 8 bases. Unmatched junction bases numbered 10, after V lost 6 bases and J lost 1 base. CDR1 is MNHEY, CDR2 SMNVEV, per germline (reference sequence). The CDR3 length is 16 residues. CDR3 loop: CASRPRTGTRNTEAFF. The CDR3 bases are TGTGCCAGCAGGCCTCGGACAGGGACGAGGAACACTGAAGCTTTCTTT.

The chain joins TRBV28 to TRBJ2-7; D perhaps matches TRBD1 (5 bases). Trimming left V 2 bases short and J 10 bases short, with 12 bases between. Germline V gene data show CDR1 as MDHEN and CDR2 as SYDVKM. The CDR3 loop spans 12 amino acids. The CDR3 is CASSLLSQGQYF. Here the CDR3 DNA reads TGTGCCAGCAGTTTACTGTCGCAGGGTCAGTACTTC.

This clonotype was picked up a small number of times. V is TRBV3-1 and J is TRBJ1-2; D unclear. The CDR3 spans 14 residues. Germline V lookup: CDR1 LGHDT, CDR2 YNNKEL (reference sequence). The V end lost 2 bases, the J end lost 8 bases, and 15 bases lay between the germline ends. CDR3: CASSQLWSAGGYTF. CDR3 DNA: TGTGCCAGCAGCCAATTGTGGTCGGCGGGCGGCTACACCTTC.

The chain links TRBV2 to TRBJ2-7; TRBD2 matches 12 bases. The end of the DNA is better explained by TRBJ2-5, so the J call may be wrong. The germline CDR1 and CDR2 sequences are SNHLY and FYNNEI. This CDR3 has 14 amino acids. CDR3 nucleotide sequence: TGTGCCAGCAGTGTGACTAGCGGGAGTGAGACCCAGTACTTC. Translating gives CASSVTSGSETQYF.

This clonotype was counted many times. The genes are TRBV7-2 and TRBJ1-6, with D possibly being TRBD1 (5 bases). The CDR3 is made up of 12 amino acids. CDR1 and CDR2 (germline): SGHTA, FQGNSA. V lost 11 bases and J 7 bases, leaving 12 bases between the germline ends. CDR3 protein: CAGAMGNSPLHF. The CDR3 DNA sequence: TGTGCCGGGGCAATGGGGAATTCACCCCTCCACTTT. The full variable domain, completed using reference TRBV7-2 and TRBJ1-6, is GAGVSQSPSNKVTEKGKDVELRCDPISGHTALYWYRQSLGQGLEFLIYFQGNSAPDKSGLPSDRFSAERTGGSVSTLTIQRTQQEDSAVYLCAGAMGNSPLHFGNGTRLTVT.

CDR3: CASSLAGQGNGYTF. The CDR3, as DNA: TGCGCCAGCAGCTTGGCCGGGCAGGGGAATGGCTACACCTTC. The chain couples TRBV5-1 to TRBJ1-2, with TRBD1 as a possible D gene (6 bases). CDR1 and CDR2 from the germline V gene are SGHRS and YFSETQ. V dropped 0 bases and J dropped 6 bases, with 12 bases sitting between them. The CDR3 runs to 14 residues.

This clonotype was picked up many times. V is TRBV10-3 and J is TRBJ1-6; D is possibly TRBD1 (5 bases). Trimming removed 10 bases from V and 2 bases from J, with 21 bases in between. In germline, CDR1 is ENHRY, CDR2 SYGVKD. There are 17 residues in the CDR3. The CDR3 DNA reads TGTGCCACCACGAGGATGGGGACGCTCGCCTATAATTCACCCCTCCACTTT. Protein product: CATTRMGTLAYNSPLHF.

This clonotype was observed a handful of times. The rearrangement joins TRBV4-2 to TRBJ2-7; D may be TRBD2 (5 bases). Trimming stripped 0 bases from V and 3 bases from J, with 15 bases between. This CDR3 spans 16 amino acids. Germline CDR1 reads LGHNA; CDR2 reads YNFKEQ. The CDR3 sequence is CASSQEGGLSSYEQYF. CDR3 in DNA: TGTGCCAGCAGCCAAGAAGGAGGACTCTCTAGCTACGAGCAGTACTTC.

This clonotype was seen many times. A read error may produce the germline difference seen at one junction end. V is TRBV12-3 or TRBV12-4 and J is TRBJ2-1; TRBD2 is a possible D gene (5 bases). This CDR3 is built from 15 residues. CDR3 residues: CASSRTLLSSNEQFF. In DNA, the CDR3 is TGTGCCAGCAGCCGGACTCTCCTTTCCTCCAATGAGCAGTTCTTC.

The chain employs TRBV6-6 and TRBJ1-1; D is perhaps TRBD1 (6 bases). CDR1 is MNHNY, CDR2 SVGAGI, per germline (reference sequence). CDR3 length: 13 amino acids. The V and J ends lost 6 bases and 5 bases respectively, with 13 bases between them. DNA for the CDR3: TGTGCCAGCAGAACGGCAGGGGAGACTGAAGCTTTCTTT. It codes for CASRTAGETEAFF.

J is TRBJ2-1 and V is TRBV6-2 or TRBV6-3; perhaps TRBD1 as D (5 bases). Trimming pared 9 bases from V and 0 bases from J, leaving 12 bases between. The length of the CDR3 is 14 residues. In germline, CDR1 is MNHEY, CDR2 SVGEGT. This chain's CDR3 is CASQDTGSYNEQFF. The CDR3 DNA reads TGTGCCAGTCAGGACACCGGCTCCTACAATGAGCAGTTCTTC.

This clonotype was picked up a small number of times. The chain is built from TRBV20-1 and TRBJ1-2; no definite D call. The CDR3 length is 11 residues. Germline CDR1 is DFQATT and CDR2 is SNEGSKA (reference sequence). V lost 7 bases to trimming and J lost 6 bases, with 12 bases between them. Written as DNA, the CDR3 is TGCAGTGGGTCGAGGCAGGATGGCTACACCTTC. Amino acid sequence: CSGSRQDGYTF.

The chain joins TRBV6-2 or TRBV6-3 to TRBJ2-5; TRBD2 is a possible D gene (5 bases). Germline-derived CDR1 and CDR2 are MNHEY and SVGEGT. CDR3 size: 16 residues. Trimming left V 2 bases short and J 2 bases short, with 15 bases between. The CDR3 region has the DNA TGTGCCAGCAGTTACGGTGGTGGGAGCGGACAAGAGACCCAGTACTTC. Translating it yields CASSYGGGSGQETQYF.